The clone carrying this T cell receptor (beta chain) showed up just a few times. This specimen belongs to a study of blood T cells in healthy people across ages. Alongside a J-beta primer mix, a sample-barcoded 5' primer served in a second PCR lasting roughly 6 to 11 cycles. TCRdb redid the calling of the 5' RACE reads with MiXCR, one entry per CDR3 protein. The sample holds 2 million or so distinct CDR3 sequences; 40% to 55% are singletons and the top ten take roughly 2.1%. Trimming cost V 5 bases and J 4 bases, with 21 bases left between them. The CDR3 extends over 18 amino acids. V and J are TRBV12-3 or TRBV12-4 and TRBJ2-6; maybe TRBD1 (6 bases). The sequence derives from a woman aged 40 to 50 in good health. Sequenced: blood. The CDR3 loop reads CASSPFPLQGSGANVLTF. The CDR3 nucleotides are TGTGCCAGCAGTCCCTTCCCCCTTCAGGGGAGCGGGGCCAACGTCCTGACTTTC.